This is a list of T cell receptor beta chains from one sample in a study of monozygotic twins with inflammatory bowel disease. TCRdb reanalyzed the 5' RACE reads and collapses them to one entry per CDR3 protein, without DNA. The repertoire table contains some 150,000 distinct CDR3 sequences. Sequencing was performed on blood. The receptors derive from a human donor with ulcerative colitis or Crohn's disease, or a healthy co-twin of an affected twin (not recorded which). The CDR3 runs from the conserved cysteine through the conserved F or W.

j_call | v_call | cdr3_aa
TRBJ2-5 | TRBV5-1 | CASSLATGSLGETQYF
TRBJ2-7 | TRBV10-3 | CAISGSYEQYF
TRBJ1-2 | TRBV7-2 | CASSQEQGRGYGYTF
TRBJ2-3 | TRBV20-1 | CSARDLDTTDTQYF
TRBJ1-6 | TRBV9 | CASSSNPDNSPLHF
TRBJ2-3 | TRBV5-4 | CASSPSFGYTDTQYF
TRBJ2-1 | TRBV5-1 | CASSWALAGPGAGEQFF
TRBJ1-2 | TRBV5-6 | CASSLQGAGDGYTF
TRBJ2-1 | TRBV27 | CASSSRPLSSYNEQFF
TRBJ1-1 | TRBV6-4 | CASSEQTGTEAFF
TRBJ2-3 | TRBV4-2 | CASSQGGRTDTQYF
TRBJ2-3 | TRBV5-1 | CASSTAGTDTQYF
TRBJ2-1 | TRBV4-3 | CASSPRLKGAYNEQFF
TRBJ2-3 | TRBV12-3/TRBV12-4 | CASSSSLAHTDTQYF
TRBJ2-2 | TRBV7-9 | CASSRSDSTGELFF
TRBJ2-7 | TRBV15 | CATSIVANKQYF
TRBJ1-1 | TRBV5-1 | CASSSEVDTEAFF
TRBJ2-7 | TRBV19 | CASSIGQGDVEQYF
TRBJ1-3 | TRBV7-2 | CASSSTWGRGGGNTIYF
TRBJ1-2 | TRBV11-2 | CASSLDGSVYGYTF
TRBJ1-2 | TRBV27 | CASSFGQGNYGYTF
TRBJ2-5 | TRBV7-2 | CASSSDHNQETQYF
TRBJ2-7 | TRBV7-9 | CASSFWWDASYEQYF
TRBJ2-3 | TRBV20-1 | CSASTSSRTDTQYF
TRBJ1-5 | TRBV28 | CASSPPTGSQPQHF
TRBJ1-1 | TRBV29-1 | CSVVSSGDGGAFF